Listed below are T cell receptor beta chains from one sample, sequenced in a study of OX40 agonist ivuxolimab in advanced cancers. Assay used: immunoSEQ multiplex PCR; TCRdb lists only in-frame clones, some missing. The sample comprises around 74,000 clones, around 92% of which are singletons, and 0.45% to 0.65% rests with the top ten. This material consisted of CD4+ or CD8+ T cells sorted from blood, taken in a trial of the OX40 agonist ivuxolimab. The receptors shown here come from an adult with an advanced solid tumor such as melanoma, head and neck, liver or kidney cancer. Both conserved end residues are part of each CDR3. D genes are given only for firm matches. Clone size is not always given. Where it is, it says once, few, many or a class for expanded clones.

clone_size	v_call	j_call	d_call	cdr3_nt	cdr3_aa
-	TRBV9	TRBJ2-2	TRBD2	TGTGCCAGCAGCGTCGGGACTAGCGGGAGGGTCGTTTCCGGGGAGCTGTTTTTT	CASSVGTSGRVVSGELFF
-	TRBV6-5	TRBJ1-4	TRBD1	TGTGCCAGCAGTTACGGGACAGGACAAGAAAAACTGTTTTTT	CASSYGTGQEKLFF
-	TRBV6-1	TRBJ2-7	-	TGTGCCAGCAGTGAAGCATGGGGCAGGGGGGTCTCCTACGAGCAGTACTTC	CASSEAWGRGVSYEQYF
-	TRBV19	TRBJ2-3	TRBD2	TGTGCCAGTAGTTCGGGACAGCTGGCATTGGGACTAGCGACAGATACGCAGTATTTT	CASSSGQLALGLATDTQYF
-	TRBV6-8	TRBJ1-2	-	TGTGCCAGCAGTTACGGCATCCTTAACTATGGCTACACCTTC	CASSYGILNYGYTF
-	TRBV27	TRBJ2-3	TRBD1	TGTGCCAGCAGTATTTGGGACAGGGAGGTAAATACGCAGTATTTT	CASSIWDREVNTQYF
-	TRBV2	TRBJ2-3	TRBD1	TGTGCCAGCAGCGGGACAGGGGGCAACACAGATACGCAGTATTTT	CASSGTGGNTDTQYF
-	TRBV7-6	TRBJ2-5	-	TGTGCCAGCACCGCGGGACAGACTTTAGAGACCCAGTACTTC	CASTAGQTLETQYF
-	TRBV2	TRBJ1-1	-	TGTGCCAGCAGCGACCGATTCAAAGCTTTCTTT	CASSDRFKAFF
-	TRBV5-4	TRBJ2-2	-	TGTGCCAGCAGCTTGGTTGGTGCTGGAAACACCGGGGAGCTGTTTTTT	CASSLVGAGNTGELFF
-	TRBV19	TRBJ2-1	TRBD2	TGTGCCACCTCGAGCCTCGGGACTAGCGGGCACAATGAGCAGTTCTTC	CATSSLGTSGHNEQFF
once	TRBV5-4	TRBJ1-1	TRBD1	TGTGCCAGCAGCGATTGGACAGGGCCTTCTGAAGCTTTCTTT	CASSDWTGPSEAFF
-	TRBV4-3	TRBJ2-3	-	TGCGCCAGCAGCCAAGATAACGGGGGCGGCACAGATACGCAGTATTTT	CASSQDNGGGTDTQYF
-	TRBV27	TRBJ2-1	-	TGTGCCAGCAGTTTAGGGGTAGCGGTATACAATGAGCAGTTCTTC	CASSLGVAVYNEQFF
-	TRBV19	TRBJ2-2	-	TGTGCCAGTAGTAGGGGACGGACGAACACCGGGGAGCTGTTTTTT	CASSRGRTNTGELFF
-	TRBV6-5	TRBJ2-7	TRBD2	TGTGCCACGACCGGGAGGCCGGAGGGCGAGCAGTACTTC	CATTGRPEGEQYF
-	TRBV5-4	TRBJ1-1	-	TGTGCCAGCAGCCTCTACCGATTCAGGGGGAACACTGAAGCTTTCTTT	CASSLYRFRGNTEAFF
few	TRBV7-7	TRBJ2-3	-	TGTGCTAGCAGCTTAGGAGGCTTCGGGGATACGCAGTATTTT	CASSLGGFGDTQYF
-	TRBV7-2	TRBJ2-7	-	TGTGCCAGCAGTCAACTGGGCTACGAGCAGTACTTC	CASSQLGYEQYF
-	TRBV5-8	TRBJ1-1	-	TGTGCCAGCAGCTTGACAGGCGTGAACACTGAAGCTTTCTTT	CASSLTGVNTEAFF
-	TRBV13	TRBJ2-2	TRBD2	TGTGCCAGCAGCTTAGTAGCGGGAGGCACCGGGGAGCTGTTTTTT	CASSLVAGGTGELFF
once	TRBV6-6	TRBJ1-1	-	TGTGCCAGCAGTTACTCGAGGGCAGCTGAAGCTCTCTTT	CASSYSRAAEALF
-	TRBV5-1	TRBJ1-1	TRBD1	TGCGCCAGCAGCTTTGGGACAGTATTTGAAGCTTTCTTT	CASSFGTVFEAFF
-	TRBV11-3	TRBJ2-7	-	TGTGCCAGCAGCTTAGGGCCCGGGGAGAGCTCCTACGAGCAGTACTTC	CASSLGPGESSYEQYF
-	TRBV18	TRBJ2-7	-	TGTGCCAGCTCACCCCTTAGGGTTGACGAGCAGTACTTC	CASSPLRVDEQYF
-	TRBV11-3	TRBJ2-7	-	TGTGCCAGCGGAGTCCGAAACAGGGAACTGACCTACGAGCAGTACTTC	CASGVRNRELTYEQYF
-	TRBV6-8	TRBJ2-7	-	TGTGCCAGCAGTGCTATCTACGAGCAGTACTTC	CASSAIYEQYF
-	TRBV9	TRBJ1-1	TRBD1	TGTGCCAGCAGCGAAGACAGGGTCGGGACTGAAGCTTTCTTT	CASSEDRVGTEAFF
-	TRBV19	TRBJ2-5	TRBD2	TGTGCCAGTAGTATTAGACTAGCGGGAATTCAAGAGACCCAGTACTTC	CASSIRLAGIQETQYF
-	TRBV5-1	TRBJ2-1	TRBD2	TGCGCCAGCAGCTTGGCGGGGCGGGAGTACGAGCAGTTCTTC	CASSLAGREYEQFF
-	TRBV29-1	TRBJ2-6	-	TGCAGCGTTGAGGGGGGCTCTGGGGCCAACGTCCTGACTTTC	CSVEGGSGANVLTF
-	TRBV30	TRBJ1-1	-	TGTGCCTGGAGTGTTCGTATCTCGGGCACTGAAGCTTTCTTT	CAWSVRISGTEAFF
-	TRBV5-6	TRBJ2-3	TRBD1	TGTGCCAGCAGCCGTCCCGGGACAGGGGCGGATACGCAGTATTTT	CASSRPGTGADTQYF
-	TRBV19	TRBJ2-5	TRBD2	TGTGCCAGTAGTAGTCTAGCGGGAGTGCTAGAGACCCAGTACTTC	CASSSLAGVLETQYF
-	TRBV5-8	TRBJ1-5	-	TGTGCCAGCAGCTTGGAGGTTAGCCCCCAGCATTTT	CASSLEVSPQHF
-	TRBV7-3	TRBJ2-6	-	TGTGCCAGCAGCTTAATGGGTCGGAGCTCTGGGGCCAACGTCCTGACTTTC	CASSLMGRSSGANVLTF
once	TRBV4-2	TRBJ2-4	-	TGTGCCAGCAGCCAAGAATTGTCGTCGGGCATTATCGACATTCAGTACTTC	CASSQELSSGIIDIQYF
-	TRBV11-2	TRBJ1-4	-	TGTGCCAGCAGCTTAGGGCCGGGACGGGGAAATGAAAAACTGTTTTTT	CASSLGPGRGNEKLFF